This passage covers 5 T cell receptor beta chains from one sample sequenced in a study of response to subunit inactivated influenza vaccine. TCRdb analysed the RT-PCR reads with MiXCR anew, one entry per CDR3 protein. The table records some 800,000 distinct CDR3 sequences, about 20% of them present only once. The sequencing here drew on PBMCs from blood, taken around 5 days after vaccination. These receptor sequences come from a man between 50 and 59 years old who received an inactivated influenza vaccine.

The rearrangement uses TRBV20-1 and TRBJ1-6; D possibly corresponds to TRBD1 (5 bases). The CDR3 extends over 14 amino acids. CDR1 and CDR2 from the germline V gene are DFQATT and SNEGSKA (reference sequence). V lost 7 bases, J lost 7 bases, and 17 bases lay in between. Here the CDR3 reads CSGGRMRANSPLHF. CDR3 coding DNA: TGCAGTGGGGGCAGGATGAGGGCAAATTCACCCCTCCACTTT.

A few counts support this clonotype. The chain recombines TRBV10-3 with TRBJ2-5; D possibly uses TRBD1 or TRBD2 (5 bases each). The germline gives CDR1 ENHRY, CDR2 SYGVKD. With 0 bases removed from V and 4 bases from J, the gap between germline ends came to 9 bases. The CDR3 spans 14 residues. This CDR3 reads CAISESGGTETQYF. CDR3 bases: TGTGCCATCAGTGAGTCCGGTGGGACAGAGACCCAGTACTTC.

This sequence joins TRBV5-1 and TRBJ1-1; no clear D gene. From germline, CDR1 is SGHRS and CDR2 YFSETQ. V dropped 2 bases and J dropped 0 bases, with 11 bases sitting between them. This CDR3 has 15 residues. CDR3 nucleotides: TGCGCCAGCAGCTTCACGGTAGGAGTGAACACTGAAGCTTTCTTT. This translates into CASSFTVGVNTEAFF.

The chain links TRBV7-6 to TRBJ2-3; D is undetermined. V lost 4 bases, J lost 10 bases, and 12 bases lay in between. This CDR3 has 12 residues. CDR1 is SGHVS and CDR2 is FNYEAQ in the germline V gene. The CDR3 bases are TGTGCCAGCAGCTCGGACCGCGTGGCGCAGTATTTT. This codes for CASSSDRVAQYF.

V is TRBV7-8 and J is TRBJ2-5; D is perhaps TRBD1 or TRBD2 (6 bases each). Germline V lookup: CDR1 SGHVS, CDR2 FQNEAQ. The CDR3 is 14 amino acids. Trimming stripped 2 bases from V and 5 bases from J, with 12 bases between. CDR3 coding DNA: TGTGCCAGCAGCTTATGGGGGGCTGATGAGACCCAGTACTTC. Protein: CASSLWGADETQYF.